Described below is a single TCR beta chain sequence and its context. This specimen belongs to a study of T cell changes during pregnancy in multiple sclerosis. The CDR3 extends over 14 amino acids. Trimming took off 3 bases at V and 7 bases at J, with 12 bases between the two ends. The germline V gene has CDR1 SGHAT and CDR2 FQNNGV. The repertoire was sequenced with immunoSEQ multiplex PCR; TCRdb's copy has only in-frame clones and lacks some. In the table there are 60,000 or so clones, 89% of which are singletons. The receptor's source is a female donor with multiple sclerosis, enrolled in a pregnancy study. The source was peripheral blood, collected in the first trimester of pregnancy. This sequence joins TRBV11-2 and TRBJ2-2; D gene uncertain. The CDR3 region is CASSFGQPGGELFF. The CDR3, as DNA: TGTGCCAGCAGCTTCGGCCAGCCGGGCGGGGAGCTGTTTTTT.